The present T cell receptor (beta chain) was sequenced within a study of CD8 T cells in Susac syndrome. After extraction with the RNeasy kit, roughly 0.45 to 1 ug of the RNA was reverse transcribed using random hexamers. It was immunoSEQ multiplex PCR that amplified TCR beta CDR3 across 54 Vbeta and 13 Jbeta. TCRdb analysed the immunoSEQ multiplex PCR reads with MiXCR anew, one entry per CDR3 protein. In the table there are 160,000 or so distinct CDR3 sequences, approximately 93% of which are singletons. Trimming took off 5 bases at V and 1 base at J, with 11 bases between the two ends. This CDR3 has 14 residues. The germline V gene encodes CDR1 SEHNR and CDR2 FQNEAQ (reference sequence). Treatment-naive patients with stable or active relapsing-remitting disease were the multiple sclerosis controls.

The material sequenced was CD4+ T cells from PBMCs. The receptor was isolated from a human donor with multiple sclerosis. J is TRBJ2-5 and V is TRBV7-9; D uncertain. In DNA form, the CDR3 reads TGTGCCAGCAGCCCTAATTACGGCCAAGAGACCCAGTACTTC. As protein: CASSPNYGQETQYF.